This T cell receptor beta chain was identified during a study of shared clonotypes between healthy human individuals (dated by TCRdb to 2018 to 2021). Study-wide context: The cohort comprised two women and a few men aged 18 to 49 years. For each donor, CD4 naive and CD4 memory were each run on three plates, CD8 naive on two plates, and CD8 memory on one plate. The study deeply sequenced blood TCR repertoires of about 5 healthy adults to estimate repertoire size and the extent of clonotype sharing between individuals. Different laboratories and diverse techniques were used to prepare libraries and sequence TCR repertoires, to increase sequencing depth and limit assay-specific biases. Leukapheresis yielded between about 0.9 and 9.5 billion PBMCs per donor. What the work shows at the level of the full study, not this receptor alone: Across four donors, approximately 5% of naive CD4, 3% to 4% of naive CD8, 2.3% of memory CD4, and about 0.44% of memory CD8 clonotypes were shared. Estimated clonotype richness was generally larger for naive than for memory subsets. Sampling was restricted to blood, and TCR repertoires in tissues likely differ from the TCR repertoires found in blood. Compared with non-shared clonotypes, the clonotypes found in all four sorted-subset donors had higher generation probabilities. Rarefaction of sorted-subset datasets indicated incomplete sequencing despite the large sequencing depth. Pairwise subsampling indicated that sequencing depth was expected to affect the degree of clonotype sharing among donors. The small number of donors limited the genetic and exposure-history diversity represented.

Of note for this clone: Its antigen is currently not known. Per-base quality was not reported, and no clone a single base away is much larger than it.

The CDR3 measures 15 amino acids from cysteine to phenylalanine. The sequence is cut down to CDR3 DNA, 45 bases in frame from base 1. Reading the germline V gene gives CDR1 SGHDN and CDR2 FVKESK. Trimming costs V 1 base and J 7 bases, and their ends lie 11 bases apart. Using the deep immunoSEQ assay, multiplex PCR amplified TCR CDR3 regions from genomic DNA. Extracted genomic DNA from each cell subset was spread evenly across all wells of several immunoSEQ 96-well plates, with each plate serving as a replicate. For sorted subsets, each replicate PCR was loaded with roughly 0.2 ug genomic DNA, equivalent to some 27,000 T cell genomes. Purified libraries were measured with a Qubit 3.0 fluorometer, size-checked on a Bioanalyzer 2100, and measured again with the KAPA Library Quantification kit. Every immunoSEQ 96-well plate was sequenced on a dedicated single-read 150-cycle Illumina NextSeq 550 flow cell. On the study's bioinformatics: Because the immunoSEQ output held only junctional sequences and lacked quality scores, the filtering could not match the filtering applied to full-length reads. Sequences were annotated with PyIR, a Python wrapper for IgBLAST v1.9, using IMGT germline references to assign V/J genes and CDR3. Any read was removed if the V/J assignment was weak (E-value above 1e-6), the CDR3 was missing, or the read contained stop codons, out-of-frame junctions, or ambiguous translated residues. V3J clonotypes were defined as sequences sharing an identical inferred V gene, J gene, and CDR3 amino acid sequence. Percentage overlap between repertoires was computed as shared unique clonotypes divided by the size of the smaller repertoire. RTK rarefaction, the Chao1 estimator, and Recon v2.1 estimates of unobserved clonotypes were used to assess repertoire richness. For all TCRbeta clonotypes obtained by the gDNA method from four donors, generation probabilities were computed with OLGA. Held by TCRdb, this immuneACCESS table contains in-frame sequences only and omits some clones. Under half of the omission traces to an unresolved V gene where checked; the cause of the rest is unknown. Clone size and the V and J calls come from that table; the DNA yielded D and trimming. Present in this sample are roughly 2.5 million clones, around 90% of which were seen just once. About 0.13% of the sample comes from the top ten.

Healthy HIV-negative adults with no recently reported acute infections or vaccinations were included as donors. Only Caucasian adults living in Nashville, Tennessee, USA were represented among the donors. CD4+ T cells were enriched by magnetic negative selection; naive cells were then positively selected on CD45RA, and the negative fraction formed the memory subset. After blood collection by leukapheresis, PBMCs were isolated using Ficoll-Histopaque density gradient centrifugation and then cryopreserved in the vapor phase of liquid nitrogen. Analytical flow cytometry was used to check the purity and quantity of every magnetically sorted T cell population. Each sorted fraction had its genomic DNA isolated and then quantified by UV absorbance on a Nanodrop 2000c.

Specimen: naive CD4+ T cells sorted from blood. What the cell subset or site label conveys for this sample: CD45RA+ positively selected. The source is a man aged 18 to 30 in good health. The receptor chain draws on TRBV14 and TRBJ1-6, with no D gene named confidently. The CDR3 corresponds to CASSQGAFDNSPLHF. The sequenced DNA is TGTGCCAGCAGCCAAGGGGCATTTGACAATTCACCCCTCCACTTT.